These 3 T cell receptor beta chains came from one sample sequenced in a study of blood T cells in healthy people across ages. A sample-barcoded 5' primer and a J-beta primer mix were used in a second PCR of roughly 7 to 11 cycles. MiXCR, applied by TCRdb to the 5' RACE reads, yields one record per CDR3 protein. Altogether a few hundred thousand distinct CDR3 sequences are present, about 29% being singletons, with the ten largest covering approximately 4%. The sample was also reused in another study, on T cells of mothers and their children.

Sequenced input: blood. These TCRs come from a boy younger than 10 in good health.

The rearrangement links TRBV11-2 to TRBJ2-1; 12 nucleotides align to TRBD2. J gave up 3 bases and V 6 bases, and 12 bases lay outside the gene matches. CDR1 SGHAT and CDR2 FQNNGV come from the germline V gene. The CDR3 sequence is 18 residues long. The DNA for the CDR3 is TGTGCCAGCAGACGAACGGCTAGCGGGAGGGCCAACTACAATGAGCAGTTCTTC. It yields the protein CASRRTASGRANYNEQFF.

The chain links TRBV12-3 or TRBV12-4 to TRBJ1-2; tentative D call: TRBD1 (6 bases). V lost 5 bases, J lost 4 bases, and 11 bases lay in between. This CDR3 spans 13 amino acids. The CDR3 region is CASSPGASYGYTF. CDR3 DNA: TGTGCCAGCAGTCCAGGGGCATCCTATGGCTACACCTTC.

This clonotype was seen a handful of times. The chain is built from TRBV7-6 and TRBJ1-1; 9 nucleotides agree with TRBD1. Losses at the gene ends were 8 bases for V and 8 bases for J; bases not matched to a gene: 3. This CDR3 has 11 amino acids. Germline V CDR1 and CDR2: SGHVS, FNYEAQ. CDR3 DNA: TGTGCCAGCCGGGGGACAGGGGAAGCTTTCTTT. It is translated as CASRGTGEAFF.